These T cell receptor beta chains were read from a single sample in a study of metastatic and nonmetastatic thyroid tumors. With MiXCR, TCRdb reprocessed the PCR reads. The sample includes over 15,000 clones, 9.5% to 15% of them seen just once. Sequencing was carried out using blood. These receptors were taken from a female donor with papillary thyroid cancer or a benign thyroid nodule (not recorded which). Some clones in this sample may be carry-over from other donors' samples. Each CDR3 is given with its conserved first and last residue. D genes are given only for firm matches. A row's size may be missing; if present it is once, few, many or a size class.

j_call clone_size d_call v_call cdr3_aa cdr3_nt
TRBJ2-3 few - TRBV4-2 CASSQARSTDTQYF TGTGCCAGCAGCCAAGCCCGGTCCACAGATACGCAGTATTTT
TRBJ2-3 - TRBD2 TRBV5-1 CFGSSGPDTDTQYF TGCTTCGGATCTAGCGGCCCCGACACAGATACGCAGTATTTT
TRBJ2-1 many - TRBV19 CASSLRANEQFF TGTGCCAGTAGCCTTCGGGCCAATGAGCAGTTCTTC
TRBJ2-5 many TRBD1 TRBV28 CASSSGQGMQETQYF TGTGCCAGCAGTTCGGGACAGGGGATGCAAGAGACCCAGTACTTC
TRBJ2-1 - - TRBV27 CASSIRAAYNEQFF TGTGCCAGCAGCATCAGAGCTGCCTACAATGAGCAGTTCTTC
TRBJ2-1 many - TRBV5-5 CASSLSAYNEQFF TGTGCCAGCAGCCTTTCCGCGTACAATGAGCAGTTCTTC
TRBJ1-2 many - TRBV7-2 CASSLYRTVNGYTF TGTGCCAGCAGCTTATATCGGACAGTGAATGGCTACACCTTC
TRBJ2-7 many - TRBV7-2 CASSPLQGFEQYF TGTGCCAGCAGCCCACTGCAAGGGTTTGAGCAGTACTTC
TRBJ2-7 few - TRBV15 CATSRDTSYDQYF TGTGCCACCAGCCGTGACACCTCCTACGATCAGTACTTC
TRBJ1-2 medium-sized - TRBV28 CASSLLNYGYTF TGTGCCAGCAGTTTACTAAACTATGGCTACACCTTC
TRBJ1-2 few - TRBV5-1 CASRLVPEEYGYTF TGCGCCAGCAGATTGGTTCCGGAGGAATATGGCTACACCTTC
TRBJ1-1 - - TRBV7-6 CASSLASATVTMNTEAFF TGTGCCAGCAGCTTAGCCAGTGCGACAGTCACTATGAACACTGAAGCTTTCTTT
TRBJ2-3 many - TRBV4-2 CASSQELGSTDTQYF TGTGCCAGCAGCCAAGAGTTAGGGAGCACAGATACGCAGTATTTT
TRBJ2-2 - - TRBV11-2 CASSFDSPGEPFF TGTGCCAGCAGCTTTGACAGTCCCGGGGAGCCGTTTTTT
TRBJ1-1 many - TRBV4-2 CASSSLEDFSTEAFF TGTGCCAGCAGCTCCTTGGAGGATTTTAGCACTGAAGCTTTCTTT
TRBJ2-6 many - TRBV5-1 CASTSFGSAGANVLTF TGCGCCAGCACCTCCTTCGGAAGTGCTGGGGCCAACGTCCTGACTTTC
TRBJ1-1 many TRBD1 TRBV6-4 CASSRQGDTEAFF TGTGCCAGCTCGAGACAGGGTGACACTGAAGCTTTCTTT
TRBJ2-6 many - TRBV7-3 CASSRAGSGANVLTF TGTGCCAGCAGCAGGGCGGGGTCTGGGGCCAACGTCCTGACTTTC
TRBJ1-2 - - TRBV7-9 CASSLGSHGYTF TGTGCCAGCAGCTTAGGGAGTCATGGCTACACCTTC
TRBJ2-1 - TRBD2 TRBV2 CASSVLASSSYNEQFF TGTGCCAGCAGTGTACTAGCGTCTAGCTCCTACAATGAGCAGTTCTTC
TRBJ2-5 many - TRBV5-1 CASSYQYQETQYF TGCGCCAGCAGCTATCAGTACCAAGAGACCCAGTACTTC
TRBJ1-6 many - TRBV4-3 CASSQDSTLYSPLHF TGCGCCAGCAGCCAAGATTCTACCCTCTACTCACCCCTCCACTTT
TRBJ1-6 - - TRBV5-4 CASSLESQLNSPLHF TGTGCCAGCAGCTTGGAGTCGCAGTTGAATTCACCCCTCCACTTT
TRBJ1-1 many TRBD1 TRBV6-2/TRBV6-3 CASSESSTGTGWNTEAFF TGTGCCAGCAGCGAATCCTCAACCGGGACAGGGTGGAACACTGAAGCTTTCTTT
TRBJ2-5 - - TRBV5-1 CASILSPETGTKTQYF TGCGCCAGCATCTTGTCACCCGAGACAGGTACCAAGACCCAGTACTTC
TRBJ1-4 many TRBD1 TRBV9 CASSEGTGAEKLFF TGTGCCAGCAGCGAAGGGACAGGGGCTGAAAAACTGTTTTTT
TRBJ2-3 many - TRBV5-1 CASSLGTSDTQYF TGCGCCAGCAGCTTGGGGACATCAGATACGCAGTATTTT
TRBJ2-5 - - TRBV10-1 CASSQVGTEETQYF TGCGCCAGCAGTCAGGTCGGGACGGAAGAGACCCAGTACTTC
TRBJ2-7 many - TRBV2 CASSEAVGVWSEQYF TGTGCCAGCAGTGAAGCGGTCGGAGTGTGGAGCGAGCAGTACTTC
TRBJ2-3 medium-sized - TRBV6-2/TRBV6-3 CASTRLRTDTQYF TGTGCCAGCACCCGGCTCCGCACAGATACGCAGTATTTT
TRBJ1-2 few TRBD1 TRBV27 CASSPDRDRGYGYTF TGTGCCAGCAGTCCCGACCGGGACAGGGGGTATGGCTACACCTTC
TRBJ1-1 many - TRBV4-1 CASSATGVVAFF TGCGCCAGCAGCGCAACAGGAGTGGTAGCTTTCTTT
TRBJ1-1 many - TRBV9 CASSSDPDMNTEAFF TGTGCCAGCAGCTCCGATCCCGATATGAACACTGAAGCTTTCTTT
TRBJ2-5 many - TRBV19 CASSIRGSSVLQKETQYF TGTGCCAGTAGTATTCGGGGGAGTTCCGTGCTCCAAAAAGAGACCCAGTACTTC
TRBJ1-1 many - TRBV7-3 CASSPKVGRPAEAFF TGTGCCAGCAGCCCCAAGGTGGGGCGCCCCGCTGAAGCTTTCTTT
TRBJ2-6 many - TRBV5-1 CASMMTSGANVLTF TGCGCCAGCATGATGACCAGTGGGGCCAACGTCCTGACTTTC
TRBJ2-3 many TRBD2 TRBV6-1 CASSRKRLAGVPVTDTQYF TGTGCCAGCAGTCGAAAACGACTAGCGGGGGTCCCGGTAACAGATACGCAGTATTTT
TRBJ1-2 many - TRBV20-1 CSARKAVVNYGYTF TGCAGTGCTCGTAAAGCGGTGGTTAACTATGGCTACACCTTC
TRBJ1-5 many TRBD1 TRBV19 CASRKRRGQSSNQPQHF TGTGCCAGTAGGAAAAGGAGGGGACAGTCTAGCAATCAGCCCCAGCATTTT
TRBJ1-1 many - TRBV7-2 CASSLSPGNTEAFF TGTGCCAGCAGCCTTTCCCCAGGGAACACTGAAGCTTTCTTT
TRBJ1-6 many TRBD1 TRBV4-3 CASSQSLGQGNSPLHF TGCGCCAGCAGCCAAAGCCTGGGACAGGGGAATTCACCCCTCCACTTT
TRBJ1-5 many TRBD1 TRBV9 CASSRTGGQPQHF TGTGCCAGCAGCCGTACAGGGGGTCAGCCCCAGCATTTT
TRBJ1-5 few - TRBV28 CASSSTGRPQHF TGTGCCAGCAGTTCAACCGGAAGGCCCCAGCATTTT
TRBJ2-1 many - TRBV9 CASSVGGRFSYNEQFF TGTGCCAGCAGCGTTGGCGGGCGATTTTCCTACAATGAGCAGTTCTTC
TRBJ1-3 many - TRBV20-1 CSARDPTGPGNTIYF TGCAGTGCTAGAGATCCCACAGGCCCGGGAAACACCATATATTTT
TRBJ1-1 many - TRBV6-1 CASSEWTDTEAFF TGTGCCAGCAGTGAATGGACAGACACTGAAGCTTTCTTT